This is a list of T cell receptor beta chains from one sample in a study of PD-L1 blockade in urothelial cancer. Sequenced by immunoSEQ multiplex PCR; TCRdb stores in-frame clones only, minus some. The sample has tens of thousands of clones; over 75% are singletons. The sequencing here drew on PBMCs, taken around atezolizumab (anti-PD-L1) treatment. These receptor sequences come from a man aged 65 to 79 with urothelial cancer. Each CDR3 is given without its conserved first and last residue. Each record gives: V gene, J gene, CDR3 length, CDR3 protein.

v_call: TRBV5-1
j_call: TRBJ2-7
cdr3_length: 13
cdr3_aa: ASSSGLAQYYEQY

v_call: TRBV25-1
j_call: TRBJ2-2
cdr3_length: 15
cdr3_aa: ASSGLSGHRNTGELF

v_call: TRBV28
j_call: TRBJ2-7
cdr3_length: 13
cdr3_aa: ASSLSGLAGYEQY

v_call: TRBV5-1
j_call: TRBJ2-3
cdr3_length: 13
cdr3_aa: ASSVREGSTDTQY

v_call: TRBV5-1
j_call: TRBJ2-1
cdr3_length: 14
cdr3_aa: ASSRETGRNYNEQF

v_call: TRBV20-1
j_call: TRBJ2-7
cdr3_length: 9
cdr3_aa: SARIPLEQY

v_call: TRBV28
j_call: TRBJ2-3
cdr3_length: 13
cdr3_aa: ASSLGGLATDTQY

v_call: TRBV5-4
j_call: TRBJ1-2
cdr3_length: 13
cdr3_aa: ASSGGTGGSYGYT

v_call: TRBV5-6
j_call: TRBJ1-1
cdr3_length: 13
cdr3_aa: ASTSGQVLSDRAF

v_call: TRBV5-1
j_call: TRBJ1-1
cdr3_length: 12
cdr3_aa: ASSPQGGNTEAF

v_call: TRBV11-2
j_call: TRBJ2-1
cdr3_length: 13
cdr3_aa: ASSLDPSGSGEQF

v_call: TRBV28
j_call: TRBJ1-2
cdr3_length: 12
cdr3_aa: ASSFRGSIYGYT

v_call: TRBV28
j_call: TRBJ2-5
cdr3_length: 15
cdr3_aa: ASSLGTGGSRGETQY

v_call: TRBV9
j_call: TRBJ2-3
cdr3_length: 14
cdr3_aa: ASGVALGLASDTQY

v_call: TRBV28
j_call: TRBJ2-5
cdr3_length: 11
cdr3_aa: ASSLGLEKTQY

v_call: TRBV6-5
j_call: TRBJ2-1
cdr3_length: 11
cdr3_aa: ASRPLAGEKQF

v_call: TRBV30
j_call: TRBJ2-7
cdr3_length: 12
cdr3_aa: AWSVSREGYEQY

v_call: TRBV5-4
j_call: TRBJ2-1
cdr3_length: 17
cdr3_aa: ASSLPGLAAPRSYNEQF

v_call: TRBV29-1
j_call: TRBJ1-2
cdr3_length: 11
cdr3_aa: SVPGQGASGYT

v_call: TRBV6-1
j_call: TRBJ2-2
cdr3_length: 11
cdr3_aa: ASSEQGPGELF

v_call: TRBV6-1
j_call: TRBJ2-2
cdr3_length: 11
cdr3_aa: ASSETRTGELF

v_call: TRBV5-1
j_call: TRBJ2-7
cdr3_length: 14
cdr3_aa: ASSLSLSGPFYEQY

v_call: TRBV7-6
j_call: TRBJ2-2
cdr3_length: 14
cdr3_aa: ASSLLAGGPTGELF

v_call: TRBV7-9
j_call: TRBJ2-4
cdr3_length: 12
cdr3_aa: ASSLGGAGDIQY

v_call: TRBV18
j_call: TRBJ1-5
cdr3_length: 13
cdr3_aa: ASSPSSVRNQPQH

v_call: TRBV5-5
j_call: TRBJ2-5
cdr3_length: 13
cdr3_aa: ASSLEGLAGETQY

v_call: TRBV9
j_call: TRBJ1-3
cdr3_length: 12
cdr3_aa: ASSVGEGRNTIY

v_call: TRBV20-1
j_call: TRBJ2-1
cdr3_length: 9
cdr3_aa: SAPVYNEQF

v_call: TRBV27
j_call: TRBJ2-7
cdr3_length: 14
cdr3_aa: ASSPRAGGSSYEQY

v_call: TRBV19
j_call: TRBJ2-4
cdr3_length: 12
cdr3_aa: ASSPGQGLVIQY

v_call: TRBV14
j_call: TRBJ2-7
cdr3_length: 13
cdr3_aa: ASSQGHGGTYEQY

v_call: TRBV10-3
j_call: TRBJ2-1
cdr3_length: 13
cdr3_aa: ASRDFLGSYNEQF

v_call: TRBV12-5
j_call: TRBJ2-5
cdr3_length: 12
cdr3_aa: ASGSGLFQETQY

v_call: TRBV6-1
j_call: TRBJ2-5
cdr3_length: 13
cdr3_aa: ASTQRAPSGETQY

v_call: TRBV9
j_call: TRBJ2-1
cdr3_length: 13
cdr3_aa: ASSGLTGGHNEQF

v_call: TRBV7-3
j_call: TRBJ1-3
cdr3_length: 11
cdr3_aa: ASSKEPGNTIY

v_call: TRBV9
j_call: TRBJ1-3
cdr3_length: 17
cdr3_aa: ASSSRDLRTGKSGNTIY

v_call: TRBV5-1
j_call: TRBJ2-2
cdr3_length: 13
cdr3_aa: ASSILAGDTGELF

v_call: TRBV28
j_call: TRBJ2-7
cdr3_length: 14
cdr3_aa: ASSLGLAGGTYEQY

v_call: TRBV11-2
j_call: TRBJ2-5
cdr3_length: 13
cdr3_aa: ASSLVLAGAETQY

v_call: TRBV6-1
j_call: TRBJ2-7
cdr3_length: 14
cdr3_aa: ASSEALGQGTYEQY

v_call: TRBV7-6
j_call: TRBJ2-1
cdr3_length: 16
cdr3_aa: ASSLRGSSGSSYNEQF